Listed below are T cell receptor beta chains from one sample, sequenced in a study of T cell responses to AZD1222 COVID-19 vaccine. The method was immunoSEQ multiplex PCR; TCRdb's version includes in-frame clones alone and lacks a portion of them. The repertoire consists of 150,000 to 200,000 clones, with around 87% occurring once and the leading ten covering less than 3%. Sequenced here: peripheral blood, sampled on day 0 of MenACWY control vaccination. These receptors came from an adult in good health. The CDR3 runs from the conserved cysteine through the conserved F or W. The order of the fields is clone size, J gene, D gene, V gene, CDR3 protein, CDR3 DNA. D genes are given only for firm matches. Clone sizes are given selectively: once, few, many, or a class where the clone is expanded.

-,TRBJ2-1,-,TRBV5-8,CASSFNVGGEQFF,TGTGCCAGCAGCTTTAACGTTGGAGGTGAGCAGTTCTTC
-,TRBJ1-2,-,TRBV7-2,CASSRPANYGYTF,TGTGCCAGCAGCAGACCCGCTAACTATGGCTACACCTTC
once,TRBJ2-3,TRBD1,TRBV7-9,CASSPGTASTDTQYF,TGTGCCAGCAGCCCTGGGACAGCTAGCACAGATACGCAGTATTTT
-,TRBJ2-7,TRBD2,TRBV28,CASSTLIMTSGHEQYF,TGTGCCAGCAGCACCCTCATAATGACTAGCGGACACGAGCAGTACTTC
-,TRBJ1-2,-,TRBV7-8,CASSPQGWVGYTF,TGTGCCAGCAGCCCCCAGGGGTGGGTGGGCTACACCTTC
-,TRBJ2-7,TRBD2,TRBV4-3,CASSQETSGGDYEQYF,TGCGCCAGCAGCCAAGAAACTAGCGGGGGCGACTACGAGCAGTACTTC
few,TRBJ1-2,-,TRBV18,CASSPPAHGYTF,TGTGCCAGCTCACCACCGGCCCATGGCTACACCTTC
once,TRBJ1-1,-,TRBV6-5,CASRTNRAVTEAFF,TGTGCCAGCAGGACGAACAGGGCCGTCACTGAAGCTTTCTTT
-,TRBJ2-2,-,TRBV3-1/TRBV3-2,CASSQNRAPNTGELFF,TGTGCCAGCAGCCAAAACCGGGCCCCGAACACCGGGGAGCTGTTTTTT
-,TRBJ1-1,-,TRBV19,CASSIFGRADTEAFF,TGTGCCAGTAGTATCTTTGGCAGGGCTGACACTGAAGCTTTCTTT
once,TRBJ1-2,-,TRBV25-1,CASSELRKGSGYTF,TGTGCCAGCAGTGAATTGCGTAAGGGCTCGGGCTACACCTTC
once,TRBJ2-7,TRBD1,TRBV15,CATSRRTGQGAYEQYF,TGTGCCACCAGTCGCCGAACGGGACAGGGGGCCTACGAGCAGTACTTC
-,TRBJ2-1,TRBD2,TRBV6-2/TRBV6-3,CASSYSIGGGQFF,TGTGCCAGCAGTTACTCGATAGGCGGGGGGCAGTTCTTC
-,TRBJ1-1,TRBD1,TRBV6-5,CASALDRGRTEAFF,TGTGCCAGCGCCCTGGACAGGGGGAGGACTGAAGCTTTCTTT
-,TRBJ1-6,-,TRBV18,CASSPDRGSPLHF,TGTGCCAGCTCACCGGATAGGGGTTCACCCCTCCACTTT
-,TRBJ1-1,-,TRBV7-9,CASSPRGGADEAFF,TGTGCCAGCAGCCCCCGGGGAGGGGCCGATGAAGCTTTCTTT
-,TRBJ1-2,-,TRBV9,CATKGGYGYTF,TGTGCCACAAAGGGTGGTTATGGCTACACCTTC
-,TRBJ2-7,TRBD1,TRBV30,CAWWGQGGSEQYF,TGTGCCTGGTGGGGACAGGGGGGGAGCGAGCAGTACTTC
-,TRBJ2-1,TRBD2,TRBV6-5,CASSPQREWGEQFF,TGTGCCAGCAGTCCTCAGCGGGAGTGGGGTGAGCAGTTCTTC
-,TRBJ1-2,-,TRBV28,CASSLRDLRSYGYTF,TGTGCCAGCAGTTTAAGGGACCTAAGGAGCTATGGCTACACCTTC
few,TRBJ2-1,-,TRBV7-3,CASSFRDKAREQFF,TGTGCCAGCAGCTTCCGGGACAAGGCTAGGGAGCAGTTCTTC
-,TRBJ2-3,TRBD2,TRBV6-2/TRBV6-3,CASSSPFSASGGRTDTQYF,TGTGCCAGCAGTTCCCCTTTTTCGGCTAGCGGGGGGCGCACAGATACGCAGTATTTT
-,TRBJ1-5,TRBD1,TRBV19,CASHAGPGQVSDQPQHF,TGTGCCAGCCACGCGGGCCCGGGACAGGTGTCGGATCAGCCCCAGCATTTT
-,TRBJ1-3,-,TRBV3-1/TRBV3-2,CASSQYAFSTSGNTIYF,TGTGCCAGCAGCCAGTATGCGTTCTCAACCTCTGGAAACACCATATATTTT
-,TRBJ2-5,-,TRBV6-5,CASSSLGAGEETQYF,TGTGCCAGCAGTTCCCTTGGGGCAGGCGAAGAGACCCAGTACTTC
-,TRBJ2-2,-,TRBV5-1,CASSMRTENTGELFF,TGCGCCAGCAGCATGCGGACAGAGAACACCGGGGAGCTGTTTTTT
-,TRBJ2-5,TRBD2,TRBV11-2,CASSPRLAGGQETQYF,TGTGCCAGCAGCCCCCGACTAGCGGGAGGGCAAGAGACCCAGTACTTC
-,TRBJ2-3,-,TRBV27,CASTNYPWDTQYF,TGTGCCAGCACCAATTACCCTTGGGATACGCAGTATTTT
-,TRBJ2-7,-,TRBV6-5,CASRGDISYEQYF,TGTGCCAGCAGGGGGGACATTAGCTACGAGCAGTACTTC
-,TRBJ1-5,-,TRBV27,CASSLQGDNQPQHF,TGTGCCAGCAGTTTACAGGGTGACAATCAGCCCCAGCATTTT
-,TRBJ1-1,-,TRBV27,CASSPTPGRSSHTEAFF,TGTGCCAGCAGTCCCACCCCGGGACGGAGCTCCCACACTGAAGCTTTCTTT
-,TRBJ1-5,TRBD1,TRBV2,CASGPDRGNQPQHF,TGTGCCAGCGGACCGGACAGGGGAAATCAGCCCCAGCATTTT
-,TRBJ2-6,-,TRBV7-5,CARSLANWQGAEGANVLTF,TGTGCCAGAAGCTTAGCCAACTGGCAGGGGGCGGAAGGGGCCAACGTCCTGACTTTC
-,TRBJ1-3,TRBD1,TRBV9,CASTVTGEYSGNTIYF,TGTGCCAGCACCGTTACAGGGGAGTACTCTGGAAACACCATATATTTT
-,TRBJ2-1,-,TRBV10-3,CAISESISDNEQFF,TGTGCCATCAGTGAGTCGATTTCAGACAATGAGCAGTTCTTC
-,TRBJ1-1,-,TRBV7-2,CASRYPSMNTEAFF,TGTGCCAGCAGGTACCCCTCCATGAACACTGAAGCTTTCTTT
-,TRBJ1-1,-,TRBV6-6,CASSYGGTEAFF,TGTGCCAGCAGTTATGGAGGGACTGAAGCTTTCTTT
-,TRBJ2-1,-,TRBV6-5,CASSPPSSYNEQFF,TGTGCCAGCAGTCCCCCGAGCTCCTACAATGAGCAGTTCTTC
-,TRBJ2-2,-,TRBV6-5,CASIGTGELFF,TGTGCCAGCATAGGCACCGGGGAGCTGTTTTTT
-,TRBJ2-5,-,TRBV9,CASSESGEETQYF,TGTGCCAGCAGCGAATCAGGGGAAGAGACCCAGTACTTC
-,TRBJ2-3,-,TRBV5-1,CASSAGDILTQGDTQYF,TGCGCCAGCAGCGCGGGGGACATCCTAACCCAAGGGGATACGCAGTATTTT
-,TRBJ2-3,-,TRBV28,CASSLGSDTQYF,TGTGCCAGCAGTTTGGGCTCAGATACGCAGTATTTT
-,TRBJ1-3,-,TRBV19,CASSYGNGNTIYF,TGTGCCAGTAGTTACGGGAATGGAAACACCATATATTTT
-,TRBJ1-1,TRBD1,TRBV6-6,CASSDSTGVTEAFF,TGTGCCAGCAGTGACTCGACAGGGGTTACTGAAGCTTTCTTT